This T cell receptor beta chain was recovered during a study of vaccination and CD4 T cells after COVID-19. Treatment given: roughly 11-day PBMC culture with coronavirus spike peptide pools or control peptides (ViraFEST assay). ViraFEST used peptide pools to expand antigen-specific T cells before TCR sequencing. Once obtained from cultured CD4+ T cells, the DNA was sequenced using the Oncomine TCR Beta short-read assay. TCRdb redid the calling of the PCR reads with MiXCR, one entry per CDR3 protein. Altogether around 13,000 distinct CDR3 sequences are present, about 24% being singletons, with the ten largest covering roughly a sixth. The germline V gene encodes CDR1 SGHNT and CDR2 YYREEE (reference sequence). The CDR3 has 13 residues. Trimming took 4 bases from V and 4 from J, leaving 11 bases between them. This clonotype showed up just a few times. Its antigen is not identified.

The sample consisted of CD4+ T cells from blood, cultured in vitro, taken after SARS-CoV-2 vaccination. V gene TRBV5-4 combines with J gene TRBJ2-5; TRBD1 is a possible D gene (5 bases). The TCR originated in a human donor who had recovered from COVID-19. CDR3 coding DNA: TGTGCCAGCAGCCGGAGTCAGGGAGAGACCCAGTACTTC. It specifies CASSRSQGETQYF. The complete variable domain, with remaining parts taken from reference TRBV5-4 and TRBJ2-5, reads ETGVTQSPTHLIKTRGQQVTLRCSSQSGHNTVSWYQQALGQGPQFIFQYYREEENGRGNFPPRFSGLQFPNYSSELNVNALELDDSALYLCASSRSQGETQYFGPGTRLLVL.